Following are 28 T cell receptor beta chains from one sample sequenced in a study of blood T cell repertoires in COVID-19. Profiling relied on immunoSEQ multiplex PCR, and the TCRdb table lists in-frame clones only, not all of them. The sample gives some 110,000 clones, 65% to 85% of which show up once; about 4.5% is in the top ten. What was sequenced was peripheral blood. Receptors were obtained from a woman aged 70-85 years with acute or convalescent COVID-19.

The rearrangement joins TRBV7-6 to TRBJ2-2; D is undetermined. Germline V gene sequence: CDR1 SGHVS, CDR2 FNYEAQ. Trimming stripped 7 bases from V and 0 bases from J, with 15 bases between. This CDR3 contains 16 residues. CDR3 DNA sequence: TGTGCCAGCACCCCGCTAGGCCCTACGAACACCGGGGAGCTGTTTTTT. Its protein is CASTPLGPTNTGELFF.

The V and J genes are TRBV11-3 and TRBJ1-2, with D perhaps matching TRBD1 (5 bases). CDR1 and CDR2 from the germline V gene are SGHNT and YENEEA. This CDR3 is 14 amino acids long. V dropped 0 bases and J dropped 2 bases, with 7 bases sitting between them. CDR3 DNA: TGTGCCAGCAGCTTAGAGGAGGGGAACTATGGCTACACCTTC. Translation gives CASSLEEGNYGYTF.

The V and J genes are TRBV6-1 and TRBJ1-2; maybe TRBD1 (5 bases). V shed 3 bases and J shed 7 bases, with 12 bases lying between them. There are 13 residues in the CDR3. From germline, CDR1 is MNHNS and CDR2 SASEGT. The CDR3, as DNA: TGTGCCAGCAGTGAGGCGGGGGTAGGTGGCTACACCTTC. Amino acid sequence: CASSEAGVGGYTF.

The rearrangement joins TRBV19 to TRBJ1-3; D is possibly TRBD1 (6 bases). Germline values: CDR1 LNHDA, CDR2 SQIVND (reference sequence). Trimming left V 3 bases short and J 0 bases short, with 12 bases between. The CDR3 is 16 residues long. The chain's CDR3 is CASSMIIGGSGNTIYF. CDR3 DNA sequence: TGTGCCAGTAGTATGATTATAGGGGGCTCTGGAAACACCATATATTTT. Together with reference TRBV19 and TRBJ1-3, the CDR3 gives the full variable domain: DGGITQSPKYLFRKEGQNVTLSCEQNLNHDAMYWYRQDPGQGLRLIYYSQIVNDFQKGDIAEGYSVSREKKESFPLTVTSAQKNPTAFYLCASSMIIGGSGNTIYFGEGSWLTVV.

This clone turned up a few times. The genes are TRBV3-1 (or the pseudogene TRBV3-2) and TRBJ1-2; 9 bases match TRBD1. The germline gives CDR1 LGHDT, CDR2 YNNKEL (reference sequence). The trim removed 4 bases at V and 8 bases at J, leaving 8 bases unmatched. The CDR3 has 14 residues. CDR3 sequence (DNA): TGTGCCAGCAGCCTCGGGACAGGGCGAAGAGGCTACACCTTC. This codes for CASSLGTGRRGYTF.

V and J are TRBV3-1 (or the pseudogene TRBV3-2) and TRBJ1-3, with D unclear. Per the germline V gene, CDR1 is LGHDT and CDR2 is YNNKEL (reference sequence). The CDR3 sequence is 14 residues long. V lost 3 bases and J 2 bases, leaving 8 bases between the germline ends. CDR3 sequence: CASSHEGTGNTIYF. The CDR3 nucleotides are TGTGCCAGCAGCCATGAGGGTACTGGAAACACCATATATTTT.

This chain connects TRBV11-2 to TRBJ2-5; 8 bases match TRBD2. The CDR3 covers 16 residues. Trimming took 6 bases from V and 1 from J; bases not matched to a gene: 10. In germline, CDR1 is SGHAT, CDR2 FQNNGV. CDR3: CASSPGGLKFQETQYF. Here the CDR3 DNA reads TGTGCCAGCAGTCCGGGGGGGCTTAAGTTCCAAGAGACCCAGTACTTC.

The V call is TRBV4-2, the J call TRBJ1-4; TRBD1 agrees at 7 bases. Germline assignment: CDR1 LGHNA and CDR2 YNFKEQ. The CDR3 runs to 16 residues. V gave up 1 base and J gave up 5 bases; unmatched junction bases: 7. The CDR3 reads CASSQVGQGVNEKLFF. CDR3 sequence (DNA): TGTGCCAGCAGCCAAGTAGGGCAGGGGGTGAATGAAAAACTGTTTTTT.

This sequence joins TRBV3-1 (or the pseudogene TRBV3-2) and TRBJ2-1, with 8 bases matching TRBD1. Germline V gene data show CDR1 as LGHDT and CDR2 as YNNKEL (reference sequence). This CDR3 spans 14 amino acids. V lost 4 bases to trimming and J lost 7 bases; unmatched junction nucleotides: 6. CDR3 coding DNA: TGTGCCAGCAGCCGGGGACAGGTTATGAATGAGCAGTTCTTC. Translated: CASSRGQVMNEQFF.

The chain carries TRBV23-1 and TRBJ1-2; 9 positions agree with TRBD1. TRBV23-1 is an open reading frame whose function is uncertain. The CDR3 totals 17 residues. V lost 0 bases and J lost 3; bases outside the gene matches: 8. The CDR3 region is CASSQSGWTGDDYGYTF. DNA of the CDR3: TGCGCCAGCAGTCAATCAGGTTGGACAGGGGATGACTATGGCTACACCTTC.

The chain links TRBV6-5 to TRBJ2-2, with 7 bases lining up with TRBD1. Germline-derived CDR1 and CDR2 are MNHEY and SVGAGI. The CDR3 is 14 amino acids. V dropped 7 bases and J dropped 1; count of bases not matched to a gene: 3. CDR3 nucleotides: TGTGCCAGCAACTACAGGGGGAACACCGGGGAGCTGTTTTTT. Translated: CASNYRGNTGELFF.

This clone was found once. The chain combines TRBV5-4 with TRBJ1-2, with 8 bases matching TRBD1. V gave up 2 bases and J gave up 7 bases; unmatched junction bases: 4. Germline assignment: CDR1 SGHNT and CDR2 YYREEE (reference sequence). The CDR3 is 13 amino acids. The CDR3 nucleotides read TGTGCCAGCAGCTTCGGACAGGGTTTTGGCTACACCTTC. Amino acid sequence: CASSFGQGFGYTF.

The chain carries TRBV4-1 and TRBJ1-1, with D perhaps matching TRBD1 (5 bases). Trimming stripped 3 bases from V and 0 bases from J, with 29 bases between. Germline-derived CDR1 and CDR2 are MGHRA and YSYEKL. The CDR3 totals 21 residues. In DNA form, the CDR3 reads TGCGCCAGCAGCCAGGGGGGGAGCAGGTGGGCCCCACGAACTCTGAACACTGAAGCTTTCTTT. Amino acids: CASSQGGSRWAPRTLNTEAFF.

V usage is TRBV6-5 and J usage is TRBJ1-2; D is perhaps TRBD1 (6 bases). Germline assignment: CDR1 MNHEY and CDR2 SVGAGI. The length of the CDR3 is 14 residues. Trimming removed 6 bases at V and 0 bases at J, with 11 bases between. Written as DNA, the CDR3 is TGTGCCAGCAGGCAGGGGTGGCCTAACTATGGCTACACCTTC. It codes for CASRQGWPNYGYTF.

This clone has just one count. This chain connects TRBV6-2 or TRBV6-3 to TRBJ1-5, with D unresolved. Per germline, CDR1 MNHEY and CDR2 SVGEGT. The CDR3 has 18 amino acids. V dropped 5 bases and J dropped 4 bases, with 24 bases sitting between them. The DNA for the CDR3 is TGTGCCAGCAGTACCCAGCGGGGTCCCCTAATAAGAAATCAGCCCCAGCATTTT. This translates into CASSTQRGPLIRNQPQHF.

The V and J genes are TRBV7-2 and TRBJ2-1; the D gene is possibly TRBD2 (7 bases). The CDR3 runs to 13 residues. Per the germline V gene, CDR1 is SGHTA and CDR2 is FQGNSA. Trimming cost V 4 bases and J 6 bases, with 10 bases left between them. CDR3 loop: CASSWAGANEQFF. CDR3 bases: TGTGCCAGCAGCTGGGCGGGGGCCAATGAGCAGTTCTTC. Combining the CDR3 with reference TRBV7-2 and TRBJ2-1 gives the whole variable domain GAGVSQSPSNKVTEKGKDVELRCDPISGHTALYWYRQSLGQGLEFLIYFQGNSAPDKSGLPSDRFSAERTGGSVSTLTIQRTQQEDSAVYLCASSWAGANEQFFGPGTRLTVL.

The chain recombines TRBV4-3 with TRBJ1-2; 7 bases agree with TRBD1. The CDR3 loop spans 15 amino acids. V shed 1 base and J 0 bases; nucleotides not matched to a gene: 2. Germline CDR1 and CDR2: LGHNA and YSLEER. The CDR3: CASSQGDRSNYGYTF. In DNA, the CDR3 is TGCGCCAGCAGCCAAGGGGACAGATCTAACTATGGCTACACCTTC.

A note on this clone: At one end, the junction sequence differs from germline, possibly due to a read error. The V gene is TRBV3-1 (or the pseudogene TRBV3-2), the J gene TRBJ1-2; TRBD1 matches at 7 bases. This CDR3 comprises 18 residues. From germline, CDR1 is LGHDT and CDR2 YNNKEL (reference sequence). As DNA, the CDR3 is TGTGCCAGCAGCCAAGAAACCACCCAGGGGGTCTCTAAATATGGCTACACCTTC. Its protein product is CASSQETTQGVSKYGYTF.

V gene TRBV5-1 combines with J gene TRBJ2-4; 8 bases fit TRBD1. V was pared by 0 bases and J by 5 bases, with 10 bases of the junction left unmatched. There are 17 residues in the CDR3. Germline V gene data show CDR1 as SGHRS and CDR2 as YFSETQ. For the CDR3, the DNA is TGCGCCAGCAGCTTGGGGACAGGGAATGCCCTGGAAAACATTCAGTACTTC. It codes for CASSLGTGNALENIQYF.

The chain employs TRBV20-1 and TRBJ1-1; D is ambiguous. Germline lookup yields CDR1 DFQATT and CDR2 SNEGSKA (reference sequence). The CDR3 is 13 residues long. With 3 bases removed from V and 6 bases from J, the gap between germline ends came to 14 bases. The CDR3 loop reads CSASPGSLAEAFF. Here the CDR3 DNA reads TGCAGTGCTAGTCCGGGGTCCCTTGCTGAAGCTTTCTTT.

This clone has more than one count but fewer than ten. V usage is TRBV2 and J usage is TRBJ2-7; 10 nucleotides line up with TRBD1. Germline V gene data show CDR1 as SNHLY and CDR2 as FYNNEI. The CDR3 is made up of 13 amino acids. V shed 4 bases and J 3 bases; nucleotides not matched to a gene: 0. CDR3 amino acids: CASSGTGGYEQYV. Written as DNA, the CDR3 is TGTGCCAGCAGTGGGACAGGGGGCTACGAGCAGTACGTC.

The V and J genes are TRBV27 and TRBJ2-7, with 7 bases lining up with TRBD1. Germline lookup yields CDR1 MNHEY and CDR2 SMNVEV (reference sequence). This CDR3 region has 13 residues. V dropped 1 base and J dropped 3; count of bases not matched to a gene: 0. The CDR3 nucleotides read TGTGCCAGCAGTTTATGGGACAGCTACGAGCAGTACTTC. The encoded protein is CASSLWDSYEQYF.

The CDR3 region is CASRQRGGQGGYSNQPQHF. DNA of the CDR3: TGTGCCAGCAGGCAACGTGGGGGACAGGGGGGTTATAGCAATCAGCCCCAGCATTTT. The J gene is TRBJ1-5, the V gene TRBV7-2; 11 nucleotides agree with TRBD1. Germline assignment: CDR1 SGHTA and CDR2 FQGNSA. The trim removed 6 bases at V and 0 bases at J, leaving 13 bases unmatched. The CDR3 totals 19 residues.

This clone came up once. V and J are TRBV10-3 and TRBJ1-1; 8 positions agree with TRBD1. V lost 3 bases and J lost 4; bases outside the gene matches: 10. CDR1 and CDR2 (germline): ENHRY, SYGVKD. This CDR3 region has 16 residues. The CDR3, as DNA: TGTGCCATCAGTGAACCCGGGACAGGTTACCTCACTGAAGCTTTCTTT. The encoded protein is CAISEPGTGYLTEAFF.

This clone was seen only once. The CDR3 DNA follows: TGTGCCAGCAGTTCCCCGGCGGGGGGGCGTACCGGGGAGCTGTTTTTT. Translation gives CASSSPAGGRTGELFF. The genes are TRBV6-5 and TRBJ2-2; TRBD2 aligns across 9 bases. Germline V gene lookup returns CDR1 MNHEY and CDR2 SVGAGI. This CDR3 has 16 amino acids. Losses at the gene ends were 4 bases for V and 5 bases for J; bases not matched to a gene: 8.

The V call is TRBV29-1, the J call TRBJ1-5; D uncertain. Trimming removed 7 bases from V and 0 bases from J, with 7 bases in between. Germline V gene sequence: CDR1 SQVTM, CDR2 ANQGSEA. The CDR3 sequence is 12 residues long. The CDR3 protein is CSGGDSNQPQHF. As DNA, the CDR3 is TGCAGCGGCGGGGATAGCAATCAGCCCCAGCATTTT.

This chain's CDR3 is CASSYSGSRSYGYTF. CDR3 coding DNA: TGTGCCAGCAGTTACTCGGGGAGCCGCTCCTATGGCTACACCTTC. The J gene is TRBJ1-2, the V gene TRBV6-5; D gene ambiguous. The CDR3 totals 15 residues. Germline CDR1 MNHEY, CDR2 SVGAGI. V lost 0 bases and J lost 4, with 12 bases in between.

The chain has TRBV14 and TRBJ1-6; D not resolved. The V gene's germline CDR1 is SGHDN and CDR2 FVKESK. This CDR3 has 16 residues. V dropped 4 bases and J dropped 4 bases, with 14 bases sitting between them. CDR3 sequence reads: CASSRTTARYNSPLHF. The CDR3 coding sequence is TGTGCCAGCAGCCGAACCACTGCGAGGTATAATTCACCCCTCCACTTT.